This T cell receptor (beta chain) was profiled in a study of CD8+ T cells in alopecia areata. Study-level results: Mice showed TCR sharing more clearly than patients did, possibly owing to HLA. Besides other cells, scalp samples also yield sequences of resident alphabeta T cells from normal skin. Relative to normal scalp, lesional scalp, especially alopecia totalis/universalis, showed higher clonality.

CD4+ cells from roughly 5 patients were sorted into CD25+CD127- cells. PBMCs served as the source from which CD4+ and CD8+ T cells were sorted. After isolation, RNA underwent reverse transcription to generate cDNA as the sequencing template. Sequencing used immunoSEQ multiplex PCR; TCRdb keeps in-frame clones, though not all of them. The table lists around 36,000 clones, under 65% of them singletons. For this clone: Its target is not known.

CDR3 length: 14 amino acids. Germline CDR1 and CDR2: SGHRS and YFSETQ. V dropped 2 bases and J dropped 3 bases, with 12 bases sitting between them. Sequencing was carried out using CD4+ Tregs sorted from blood. The gene calls are TRBV5-1 and TRBJ2-7; the D gene could be TRBD1 or TRBD2 (6 bases each). The receptor was derived from a human donor with alopecia areata. CDR3 nucleotide sequence: TGCGCCAGCAGCTTAAGGGGGGATAGCTACGAGCAGTACTTC. This codes for CASSLRGDSYEQYF.